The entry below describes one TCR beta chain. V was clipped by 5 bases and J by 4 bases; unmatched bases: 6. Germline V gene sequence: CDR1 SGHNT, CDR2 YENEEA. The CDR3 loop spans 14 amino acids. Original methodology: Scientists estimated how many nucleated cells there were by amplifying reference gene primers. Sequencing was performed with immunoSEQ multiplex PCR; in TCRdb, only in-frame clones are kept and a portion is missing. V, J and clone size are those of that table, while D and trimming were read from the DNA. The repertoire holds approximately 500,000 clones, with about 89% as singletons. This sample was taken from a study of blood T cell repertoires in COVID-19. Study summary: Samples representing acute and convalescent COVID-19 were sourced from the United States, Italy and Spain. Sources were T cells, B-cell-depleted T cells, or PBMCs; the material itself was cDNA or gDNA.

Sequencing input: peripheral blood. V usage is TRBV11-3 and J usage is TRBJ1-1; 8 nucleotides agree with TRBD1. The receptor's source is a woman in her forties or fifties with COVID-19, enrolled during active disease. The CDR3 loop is CASSLTGGTTEAFF. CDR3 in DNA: TGTGCCAGCAGCCTAACAGGGGGAACCACTGAAGCTTTCTTT. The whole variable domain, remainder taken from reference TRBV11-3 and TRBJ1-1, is EAGVVQSPRYKIIEKKQPVAFWCNPISGHNTLYWYLQNLGQGPELLIRYENEEAVDDSQLPKDRFSAERLKGVDSTLKIQPAELGDSAVYLCASSLTGGTTEAFFGQGTRLTVV.